This is a list of T cell receptor beta chains from one sample in a study of T cell repertoires in cytomegalovirus infection. TCRdb re-called the reads through MiXCR, storing one row per CDR3 protein. The data hold roughly 920,000 distinct CDR3 sequences, with approximately 30% observed a single time. These receptors' antigens are unknown. This specimen consisted of cultured CD8+ T cells from PBMCs, obtained from culture after CMV antigen stimulation. All receptors derive from a human donor in good health (CMV status not recorded). Some clones in this sample may be carry-over from other donors' samples. Each CDR3 is given with its conserved first and last residue. D genes are given only for firm matches. Size is omitted from some rows. Given values are once, few, many or a class for expanded clones.

>TRBJ1-1|TRBV10-2|-|-
CASSELGVTEAFF
TGCGCCAGCAGTGAGCTGGGGGTGACTGAAGCTTTCTTT
>TRBJ2-5|TRBV7-2|many|TRBD2
CASSLNGGAIETQYF
TGTGCCAGCAGCTTAAACGGGGGGGCGATAGAGACCCAGTACTTC
>TRBJ1-2|TRBV29-1|few|TRBD1
CSVERGGSYGYTF
TGCAGCGTTGAAAGAGGGGGCAGCTATGGCTACACCTTC
>TRBJ2-3|TRBV27|few|-
CASSSPETPDTQYF
TGTGCCAGCAGTTCCCCCGAGACTCCAGATACGCAGTATTTT
>TRBJ1-5|TRBV7-6|few|-
CASSEGLGNQPQHF
TGTGCCAGCAGCGAGGGACTGGGCAATCAGCCCCAGCATTTT
>TRBJ2-1|TRBV28|-|TRBD2
CASSLRTGLAGGSSYNEQFF
TGTGCCAGCAGTTTACGGACGGGACTAGCGGGGGGGTCTTCTTACAATGAGCAGTTCTTC
>TRBJ2-5|TRBV7-2|many|TRBD2
CASSLTSGGLGETQYF
TGTGCCAGCAGCTTGACTAGCGGGGGCTTGGGGGAGACCCAGTACTTC
>TRBJ1-2|TRBV6-5|-|-
CASSYSNTGEGYTF
TGTGCCAGCAGTTACTCGAATACCGGGGAAGGCTACACCTTC
>TRBJ1-4|TRBV7-2|many|-
CASSLVRAWDEKLFF
TGTGCCAGCAGCTTAGTCCGGGCCTGGGATGAAAAACTGTTTTTT
>TRBJ1-5|TRBV12-5|-|TRBD1
CASGWTLDRGYQPQHF
TGTGCTAGTGGTTGGACCCTGGACAGGGGATATCAGCCCCAGCATTTT
>TRBJ1-4|TRBV7-9|many|-
CASSADRADPNFGKLFF
TGTGCCAGCAGCGCCGACCGAGCGGACCCGAATTTCGGAAAACTGTTTTTT
>TRBJ1-5|TRBV6-2/TRBV6-3|few|-
CASTFILNQPQHF
TGTGCCAGCACGTTCATCCTCAATCAGCCCCAGCATTTT
>TRBJ2-3|TRBV19|few|TRBD2
CASSTLAVSTDTQYF
TGTGCCAGTAGCACACTAGCGGTGAGCACAGATACGCAGTATTTT
>TRBJ1-1|TRBV16|-|-
CVSSQGPEAFF
TGTGTCAGCAGCCAGGGCCCTGAAGCTTTCTTT
>TRBJ2-2|TRBV20-1|-|-
CSGWGRTGELFF
TGCAGTGGCTGGGGGCGTACCGGGGAGCTGTTTTTT
>TRBJ2-3|TRBV12-3/TRBV12-4|-|-
CASSPSGPDTQYF
TGTGCCAGCAGTCCATCGGGCCCAGATACGCAGTATTTT
>TRBJ2-2|TRBV12-3/TRBV12-4|-|-
CASSTAGPALTGELFF
TGTGCCAGCAGTACAGCCGGGCCGGCTTTGACCGGGGAGCTGTTTTTT
>TRBJ2-4|TRBV6-1|-|TRBD1
CASSEAWTGEKNIQYF
TGTGCCAGCAGTGAAGCCTGGACAGGGGAGAAAAACATTCAGTACTTC
>TRBJ2-7|TRBV6-5|few|TRBD2
CASSYSRRGSYEQYF
TGTGCCAGCAGTTACTCGAGGCGGGGGTCCTACGAGCAGTACTTC
>TRBJ1-5|TRBV9|-|-
CASGRGGQPQHF
TGTGCCAGCGGACGGGGGGGGCAGCCCCAGCATTTT
>TRBJ1-2|TRBV12-3/TRBV12-4|many|-
CASSLGILLGYTF
TGTGCCAGCAGTTTAGGCATTCTTCTGGGCTACACCTTC
>TRBJ2-1|TRBV7-3|few|-
CASSLRGESYNEQFF
TGTGCCAGCAGCTTAAGGGGGGAATCCTACAATGAGCAGTTCTTC
>TRBJ1-1|TRBV27|-|-
CASSRGSVNTEAFF
TGTGCCAGCTCCAGGGGTTCCGTGAACACTGAAGCTTTCTTT
>TRBJ2-7|TRBV4-1|few|-
CASSLLEGREQYF
TGCGCCAGCAGCCTTTTGGAGGGCCGGGAGCAGTACTTC
>TRBJ2-1|TRBV2|-|TRBD2
CASRGPSGGAYNEQFF
TGTGCCAGCAGGGGCCCAAGCGGGGGGGCTTACAATGAGCAGTTCTTC
>TRBJ1-4|TRBV2|few|TRBD1
CASSEVWTGDDEKLFF
TGTGCCAGCAGCGAAGTATGGACAGGGGACGACGAAAAACTGTTTTTT
>TRBJ1-5|TRBV14|few|TRBD1
CASSLRQGAFCNQPQHF
TGTGCCAGCAGCCTAAGACAGGGGGCTTTTTGCAATCAGCCCCAGCATTTT
>TRBJ1-2|TRBV20-1|-|TRBD1
CSARDRQGAYGYTF
TGCAGTGCTAGAGATCGCCAGGGGGCCTATGGCTACACCTTC
>TRBJ1-5|TRBV29-1|-|-
CSVQSGEDRNQPQHF
TGCAGCGTTCAGTCTGGCGAGGATCGCAATCAGCCCCAGCATTTT
>TRBJ1-2|TRBV20-1|few|-
CSARDNRVDYGYTF
TGCAGTGCTAGAGACAACAGGGTAGACTATGGCTACACCTTC
>TRBJ1-2|TRBV10-3|few|-
CAISESDWRGYGYTF
TGTGCCATCAGTGAGTCGGACTGGAGGGGCTATGGCTACACCTTC
>TRBJ1-2|TRBV5-1|-|-
CASSLTMVDYGYTF
TGCGCCAGCAGCTTGACAATGGTCGACTATGGCTACACCTTC
>TRBJ2-5|TRBV6-2/TRBV6-3|few|TRBD2
CASSSSTSGMMTQYF
TGTGCCAGCAGTTCATCGACTAGCGGCATGATGACCCAGTACTTC
>TRBJ2-1|TRBV12-3/TRBV12-4|-|TRBD2
CASSESGSSYNEQFF
TGTGCCAGCAGTGAGAGCGGGAGCTCCTACAATGAGCAGTTCTTC
>TRBJ2-7|TRBV4-1|-|-
CASSPDSRPYEQYF
TGCGCCAGCAGCCCGGACAGTCGACCCTACGAGCAGTACTTC
>TRBJ2-5|TRBV28|-|TRBD2
CASSWTSGGAGETQYF
TGTGCCAGCAGTTGGACTAGCGGGGGGGCGGGGGAGACCCAGTACTTC
>TRBJ2-3|TRBV7-4|many|-
CASSSLVWGTDTQYF
TGTGCCAGCAGCTCCCTCGTTTGGGGTACAGATACGCAGTATTTT
>TRBJ2-3|TRBV7-2|many|TRBD2
CASSTGTSGTTDTQYF
TGTGCCAGCAGCACCGGGACTAGCGGAACCACAGATACGCAGTATTTT
>TRBJ1-1|TRBV20-1|-|-
CSARVPLGRATEAFF
TGCAGTGCTAGAGTCCCCCTGGGTAGGGCCACTGAAGCTTTCTTT
>TRBJ2-2|TRBV6-5|-|TRBD1
CASSYPGTGYDTGELFF
TGTGCCAGCAGTTATCCCGGGACAGGGTATGACACCGGGGAGCTGTTTTTT
>TRBJ2-2|TRBV6-6|-|TRBD1
CASSKDRDGTGELFF
TGTGCCAGCAGCAAGGACAGGGACGGCACCGGGGAGCTGTTTTTT
>TRBJ2-3|TRBV7-9|-|-
CASSQPGFESTDTQYF
TGTGCCAGCAGCCAACCAGGATTTGAGAGCACAGATACGCAGTATTTT
>TRBJ1-1|TRBV5-1|-|-
CASSSQQGLDTEAFF
TGCGCCAGCAGCTCCCAACAAGGGTTGGACACTGAAGCTTTCTTT
>TRBJ2-1|TRBV12-3/TRBV12-4|-|-
CASSPPMGRDEQFF
TGTGCCAGCAGCCCTCCCATGGGACGAGATGAGCAGTTCTTC
>TRBJ2-3|TRBV2|-|TRBD2
CASSVSPTSGEVGTQYF
TGTGCCAGCAGTGTCTCCCCGACTAGCGGGGAAGTTGGTACGCAGTATTTT
>TRBJ2-2|TRBV9|-|TRBD1
CASSADRGRAGNTGELFF
TGTGCCAGCAGCGCGGACAGGGGGCGCGCGGGGAACACCGGGGAGCTGTTTTTT
>TRBJ1-3|TRBV9|few|-
CASSVVGVTSGNTIYF
TGTGCCAGCAGCGTAGTGGGGGTAACCTCTGGAAACACCATATATTTT
>TRBJ2-1|TRBV19|once|-
CATIGAGDDAQFF
TGTGCCACCATCGGAGCAGGGGATGATGCGCAGTTCTTC
>TRBJ2-7|TRBV5-1|-|-
CASSLANVAARGGDEQYF
TGCGCCAGCAGCTTGGCCAACGTGGCAGCCAGGGGAGGAGACGAGCAGTACTTC
>TRBJ2-1|TRBV14|few|-
CASRVTTYNEQFF
TGTGCCAGCAGAGTGACAACTTACAATGAGCAGTTCTTC
>TRBJ2-1|TRBV29-1|-|-
CSQIEGSYNEQFF
TGCAGCCAAATTGAGGGCTCCTACAATGAGCAGTTCTTC
>TRBJ2-5|TRBV25-1|-|-
CASSETGRIETQYF
TGTGCCAGCAGTGAAACAGGGAGGATTGAGACCCAGTACTTC